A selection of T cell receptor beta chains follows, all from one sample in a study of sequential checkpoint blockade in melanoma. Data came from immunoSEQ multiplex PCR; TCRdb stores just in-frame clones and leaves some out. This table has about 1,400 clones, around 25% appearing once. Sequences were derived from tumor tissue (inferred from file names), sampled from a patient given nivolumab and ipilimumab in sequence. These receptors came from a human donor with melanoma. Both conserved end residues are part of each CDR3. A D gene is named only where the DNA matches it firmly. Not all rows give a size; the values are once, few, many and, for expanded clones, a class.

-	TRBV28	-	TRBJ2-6	TGTGCCACAGACTCTGGGGCCAACGTCCTGACTTTC	CATDSGANVLTF
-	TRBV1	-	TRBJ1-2	TGCGCCAGCAGCCAAGCCGGTACAGGGGCCAACTATGGCTACACCTTC	CASSQAGTGANYGYTF
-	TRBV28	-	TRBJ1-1	TGTGCCAGCAGTTTATTTTCTCCTCGGGACCGAATAGAAGCTTTCTTT	CASSLFSPRDRIEAFF
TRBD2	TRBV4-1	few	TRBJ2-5	TGCGCCAGCAGCCAAGCCTGGGGAGGGAAAGAGACCCAGTACTTC	CASSQAWGGKETQYF
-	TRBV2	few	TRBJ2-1	TGTGCCAGCAGGCGGCAGGGGGGTGGGTACAATGAGCAGTTCTTC	CASRRQGGGYNEQFF
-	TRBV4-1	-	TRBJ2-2	TGCGCCAGCAGCCTGAGTGTGGGGGAGCTGTTTTTT	CASSLSVGELFF
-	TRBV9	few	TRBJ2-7	TGTGCCAGCAGCGCTGCTGACGGAGCCTACGAGCAGTACTTC	CASSAADGAYEQYF
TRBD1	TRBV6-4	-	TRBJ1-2	TGTGCCAGCAAGGGGGCCTATGGCTACACCTTC	CASKGAYGYTF
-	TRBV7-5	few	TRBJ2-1	TGTGCCAGCAGCTTGCGGGAGACCCTCGGTGAGCAGTTCTTC	CASSLRETLGEQFF
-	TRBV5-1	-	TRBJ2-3	TGCGCCAGCAGCTCTGGAGGAGGGCTCACAAACACAGATACGCAGTATTTT	CASSSGGGLTNTDTQYF
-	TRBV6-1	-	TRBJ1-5	TGTGCCAGCAGTGAAGCATCTTGGAGACACCGTTTCTCAAATAGCAATCAGCCCCAGCATTTT	CASSEASWRHRFSNSNQPQHF
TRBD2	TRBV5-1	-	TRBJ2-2	TGCGCCAGCCAACGGGTAGCGGGAGGTAACACCGGGGAGCTGTTTTTT	CASQRVAGGNTGELFF
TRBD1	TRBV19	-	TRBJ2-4	TGTGCCAGTAGTACTACACGGGACAGCCACATTCAGTACTTC	CASSTTRDSHIQYF
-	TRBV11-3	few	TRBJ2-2	TGTGCCAGCAGCTTTTCGGCGGGGCACACCGGGGAGCTGTTTTTT	CASSFSAGHTGELFF
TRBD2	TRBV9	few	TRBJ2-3	TGTGCCAGCAGCGCCTCCGGGAGGGCCGATACGCAGTATTTT	CASSASGRADTQYF